This T cell receptor beta chain was captured by sequencing in a study of OX40 agonist ivuxolimab in advanced cancers. Study findings and constraints: Near-lowest levels of clonal expansion characterized partial responders at 0.1-3.0 mg/kg. Also showing low normalized T-cell clonal expansion were some of the nonresponders. There was clonal expansion of CD4+ and CD8+ blood T cells by week 6 at 0.1 to 3.0 mg/kg. Expanded clones tended on average to be more numerous among CD8+ T cells than CD4+.

The CDR3 consists of 14 residues. Trimming left V 6 bases short and J 8 bases short, with 16 bases between. In germline, CDR1 is MNHEY, CDR2 SMNVEV (reference sequence). Measured with immunoSEQ multiplex PCR; TCRdb has only the in-frame clones, and not every one. The table has 80,000 to 100,000 clones, 88% seen once. As regards this clone: Antigen specificity is unknown.

V gene TRBV27 combines with J gene TRBJ1-4; maybe TRBD1 (5 bases). The sample in question was CD4+ or CD8+ T cells sorted from blood, obtained in a trial of the OX40 agonist ivuxolimab. The receptor was derived from an adult with an advanced solid tumor such as melanoma, head and neck, liver or kidney cancer. The CDR3: CASSPWGVGEKLFF. Written as DNA, the CDR3 is TGTGCCAGCAGCCCATGGGGGGTTGGGGAAAAACTGTTTTTT.